Below, 3 T cell receptor beta chains from the same sample are listed, as sequenced in a study of T cells in Graves' hyperthyroidism and ophthalmopathy (dated by TCRdb to the late 2010s). Receptor libraries were prepared by multiplex PCR. TCRdb lists the instrument as Illumina HiSeq 2000. The TCR beta CDR3 regions were amplified from the RNA transcripts. A first-round RT-PCR of the TCR CDR3 used the HTBI primer set with the Qiagen OneStep RT-PCR kit. The public reads were run again by TCRdb, first through fastp at Q25 and then through MiXCR, and only productive beta chains were kept. Entries are consolidated by CDR3 protein sequence, retaining the most common genes and DNA. The sample contains a few hundred thousand distinct CDR3 sequences, roughly 15% of them found a single time. About 20% of the sample rests with the top ten. Sequencing used blood. The source is a woman aged 30 to 39 with Graves' ophthalmopathy.

This clonotype was found many times. This chain links TRBV18 with TRBJ2-1, with TRBD1 as a possible D gene (6 bases). Germline values: CDR1 KGHSH, CDR2 LQKENI. CDR3 length equals 15 residues. The V and J ends lost 3 bases and 7 bases respectively, with 16 bases between them. CDR3 protein: CASSPTTGLGNEQFF. The CDR3 DNA follows: TGTGCCAGCTCACCTACGACAGGTCTTGGGAATGAGCAGTTCTTC.

This clonotype was observed many times. This rearrangement joins TRBV6-1 to TRBJ1-1; 7 bases are a match to TRBD1. Losses at the gene ends were 6 bases for V and 4 bases for J; bases not matched to a gene: 11. Per the germline V gene, CDR1 is MNHNS and CDR2 is SASEGT. The CDR3 extends over 15 amino acids. The CDR3 nucleotides are TGTGCCAGCAGCGCCACGACAGGGTTGGTCACTGAAGCTTTCTTT. This codes for CASSATTGLVTEAFF.

This clonotype was detected many times. The V call is TRBV5-1, the J call TRBJ2-1, with 10 bases aligning to TRBD2. This CDR3 has 16 amino acids. After removal of 4 bases from V and 3 bases from J, the junction contained 7 bases not matched to a gene. Germline V gene sequence: CDR1 SGHRS, CDR2 YFSETQ. The CDR3 loop reads CASSAIAGGFYNEQFF. DNA for the CDR3: TGCGCCAGCAGCGCAATAGCGGGGGGTTTCTACAATGAGCAGTTCTTC.